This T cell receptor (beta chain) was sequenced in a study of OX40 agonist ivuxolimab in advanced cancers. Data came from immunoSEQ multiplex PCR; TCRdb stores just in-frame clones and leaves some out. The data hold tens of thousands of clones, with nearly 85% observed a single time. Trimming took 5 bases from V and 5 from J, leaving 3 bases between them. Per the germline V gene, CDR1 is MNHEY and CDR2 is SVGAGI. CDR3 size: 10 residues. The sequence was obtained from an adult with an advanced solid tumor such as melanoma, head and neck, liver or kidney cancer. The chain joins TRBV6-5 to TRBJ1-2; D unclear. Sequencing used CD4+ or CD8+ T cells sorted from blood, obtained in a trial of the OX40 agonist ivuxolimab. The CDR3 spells CASSQYGYTF. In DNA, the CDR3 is TGTGCCAGCAGTCAATATGGCTACACCTTC.